Presented here are 21 T cell receptor beta chains from one specimen sequenced in a study of T cells after yellow fever vaccination. Each CDR3 protein is one row after TCRdb ran MiXCR on the 5' RACE reads. The table lists 300,000 to 350,000 distinct CDR3 sequences, around 3.9% of them singletons, with approximately 24% in the top ten. Source: PBMCs, taken 5 days after the yellow fever booster vaccination. The receptors were sampled from a man younger than 30 who received the YFV17D yellow fever vaccine.

This clonotype appeared a few times. The DNA is left out, because the CDR3 cannot be placed on it with certainty; the CDR3 is given as TCRdb lists it. The genes are TRBV7-5 and TRBJ1-1; the table's TRBD1 call for D was not verified on the DNA. TRBV7-5 is a pseudogene segment. Including both end residues, the CDR3 is 18 amino acids long. CDR3 sequence reads: CISVPEAPAGDGDTEAFF.

This clonotype was counted only a few times. The V gene is TRBV9, the J gene TRBJ2-7; D gene ambiguous. The CDR3 has 14 amino acids. Trimming took 0 bases from V and 0 from J, leaving 7 bases between them. Germline V gives CDR1 SGDLS, CDR2 YYNGEE. This CDR3 is CASSVGNHSYEQYF. DNA for the CDR3: TGTGCCAGCAGCGTAGGGAACCACTCCTACGAGCAGTACTTC. Full variable domain (missing parts from reference TRBV9 and TRBJ2-7): DSGVTQTPKHLITATGQRVTLRCSPRSGDLSVYWYQQSLDQGLQFLIQYYNGEERAKGNILERFSAQQFPDLHSELNLSSLELGDSALYFCASSVGNHSYEQYFGPGTRLTVT.

This clonotype was picked up many times. The J gene is TRBJ1-1, the V gene TRBV5-1; a weak D match, TRBD1 (5 bases). Trimming took 4 bases from V and 1 from J, leaving 14 bases between them. The CDR3 totals 15 residues. Germline V gene data show CDR1 as SGHRS and CDR2 as YFSETQ. CDR3 in amino acids: CASSPGNPANTEAFF. The CDR3 nucleotides are TGCGCCAGCAGCCCAGGGAATCCCGCGAACACTGAAGCTTTCTTT.

This clonotype has at least ten counts. V is TRBV9 and J is TRBJ1-5; possibly TRBD1 for D (5 bases). Germline CDR1 and CDR2: SGDLS and YYNGEE. CDR3 length: 17 residues. V lost 0 bases and J 2 bases, leaving 15 bases between the germline ends. Here the CDR3 DNA reads TGTGCCAGCAGCGTAGAAGGGGAGTGGACGGGCAATCAGCCCCAGCATTTT. This codes for CASSVEGEWTGNQPQHF. Based on the CDR3 plus reference TRBV9 and TRBJ1-5, the full variable domain is DSGVTQTPKHLITATGQRVTLRCSPRSGDLSVYWYQQSLDQGLQFLIQYYNGEERAKGNILERFSAQQFPDLHSELNLSSLELGDSALYFCASSVEGEWTGNQPQHFGDGTRLSIL.

The rearrangement uses TRBV6-6 and TRBJ2-7; D is uncertain. This CDR3 contains 13 residues. Trimming took 7 bases from V and 3 from J, leaving 13 bases between them. Germline-derived CDR1 and CDR2 are MNHNY and SVGAGI (reference sequence). The CDR3 is CASTHGYSYEQYV. For the CDR3, the DNA is TGTGCCAGCACGCACGGATATAGCTACGAGCAGTACGTC.

This clonotype was observed a few times. The gene calls are TRBV19 and TRBJ2-7, with TRBD1 matching 9 bases. Germline loops: CDR1 LNHDA, CDR2 SQIVND (reference sequence). The CDR3 is 16 amino acids. The trim removed 4 bases at V and 2 bases at J, leaving 9 bases unmatched. CDR3: CASSTALGQGAYEQYF. The CDR3 DNA follows: TGTGCCAGTAGTACCGCGTTGGGACAGGGTGCCTACGAGCAGTACTTC. The full variable domain, completed using reference TRBV19 and TRBJ2-7, is DGGITQSPKYLFRKEGQNVTLSCEQNLNHDAMYWYRQDPGQGLRLIYYSQIVNDFQKGDIAEGYSVSREKKESFPLTVTSAQKNPTAFYLCASSTALGQGAYEQYFGPGTRLTVT.

The V gene is TRBV5-1, the J gene TRBJ2-1; no clear D. There are 13 residues in the CDR3. V lost 4 bases, J lost 3 bases, and 8 bases lay in between. Germline-derived CDR1 and CDR2 are SGHRS and YFSETQ. The CDR3 here is CASSRYSYNEQFF. The CDR3 DNA reads as TGCGCCAGCAGCCGTTACAGCTACAATGAGCAGTTCTTC.

There are many counts of this clonotype. The chain joins TRBV6-2 or TRBV6-3 to TRBJ1-2, with 7 bases matching TRBD1. V lost 2 bases and J lost 6; bases outside the gene matches: 9. This CDR3 region has 15 residues. The V gene's germline CDR1 is MNHEY and CDR2 SVGEGT. The CDR3 spells CASSYDRQGGNGYTF. CDR3 nucleotides: TGTGCCAGCAGTTACGATCGACAGGGAGGGAATGGCTACACCTTC.

This clonotype was observed a few times. This sequence joins TRBV20-1 and TRBJ2-7; possible D gene TRBD1, 5 bases. V dropped 0 bases and J dropped 3 bases, with 12 bases sitting between them. The CDR3 is 14 residues long. Germline CDR1 and CDR2: DFQATT and SNEGSKA (reference sequence). CDR3: CSARDPQGFYEQYF. DNA of the CDR3: TGCAGTGCTAGAGATCCCCAGGGCTTCTACGAGCAGTACTTC.

This clonotype was observed a handful of times. The J gene is TRBJ1-2, the V gene TRBV2; no clear D gene. The CDR3 spans 11 residues. Germline CDR1 SNHLY, CDR2 FYNNEI. Trimming shortened V by 7 bases and J by 7 bases, and 10 bases separated the two germline ends. CDR3 bases: TGTGCCAGCACCCTACGGAGTGGCTACACCTTC. Its translation: CASTLRSGYTF.

This clonotype appeared many times. This chain links TRBV4-3 with TRBJ1-5; 7 bases are shared with TRBD1. There are 18 residues in the CDR3. V trimming: 1 base; J trimming: 2 bases; junction bases outside the gene matches: 11. Germline CDR1 LGHNA, CDR2 YSLEER. CDR3 residues: CASSQVVAGGFGNQPQHF. The DNA of the CDR3 is TGCGCCAGCAGCCAAGTGGTGGCAGGGGGTTTCGGCAATCAGCCCCAGCATTTT.

This clonotype showed up just a few times. This rearrangement joins TRBV4-3 to TRBJ2-2; D remains unclear. V dropped 1 base and J dropped 3 bases, with 12 bases sitting between them. Looked up from germline, CDR1 is LGHNA and CDR2 is YSLEER. This CDR3 is built from 16 residues. CDR3 amino acids: CASSQVGLFDTGELFF. In DNA form, the CDR3 reads TGCGCCAGCAGCCAAGTTGGGCTGTTTGACACCGGGGAGCTGTTTTTT.

The chain joins TRBV5-1 to TRBJ1-2; no clear D gene. Germline V gene lookup returns CDR1 SGHRS and CDR2 YFSETQ. The CDR3 runs 12 residues. The germline V and J ends were trimmed by 5 bases and 7 bases, with 12 bases remaining between them. The CDR3 protein is CASRPDWAGYTF. The CDR3 DNA reads as TGCGCCAGCAGGCCAGACTGGGCTGGCTACACCTTC.

This clonotype turned up a few times. The V gene is TRBV6-5, the J gene TRBJ2-5, with D perhaps being TRBD1 or TRBD2 (7 bases each). Per the germline V gene, CDR1 is MNHEY and CDR2 is SVGAGI. V lost 9 bases and J lost 5, with 10 bases in between. There are 11 residues in the CDR3. The CDR3 sequence: CASQGGETQYF. The CDR3 nucleotides are TGTGCCAGTCAGGGGGGGGAGACCCAGTACTTC.

This clonotype was detected only a few times. The chain links TRBV7-9 to TRBJ1-2, with D tentatively TRBD1 (5 bases). Between the trimmed V and J ends, which lost 1 base and 0 bases, there was a span of 12 bases. Germline CDR1 reads SEHNR; CDR2 reads FQNEAQ (reference sequence). The CDR3 has 16 amino acids. The CDR3 DNA is TGTGCCAGCAGCTTAGGGGGCCGACTTGCTAACTATGGCTACACCTTC. Translating gives CASSLGGRLANYGYTF.

This clonotype was seen ten or more times. CDR3 loop: CASSSRYVDEQYF. The CDR3 region has the DNA TGCGCCAGCAGCTCGAGATACGTGGACGAGCAGTACTTC. The genes are TRBV5-1 and TRBJ2-7; D ambiguous. Germline V gene lookup returns CDR1 SGHRS and CDR2 YFSETQ. The CDR3 runs 13 residues. V lost 3 bases to trimming and J lost 5 bases, with 12 bases between them.

In its sample, this clonotype was seen a few times. At one boundary the junction diverges from the germline segment, which might be a read error. The CDR3 spells CASSQNTNSPLHF. The CDR3 DNA reads as TGTGCTAGCAGCCAAAACACCAATTCACCCCTCCACTTT. This chain uses TRBV14 with TRBJ1-6; D gene uncertain. Germline V gene sequence: CDR1 SGHDN, CDR2 FVKESK. There are 13 residues in the CDR3.

The genes are TRBV5-1 and TRBJ2-1, with a weak D call TRBD2 (7 bases). V shed 1 base and J shed 8 bases, with 16 bases lying between them. The CDR3 contains 15 residues. Germline V lookup: CDR1 SGHRS, CDR2 YFSETQ. DNA for the CDR3: TGCGCCAGCAGCTTGCTCGAGGGGGGGTTGGATGAGCAGTTCTTC. This gives the protein CASSLLEGGLDEQFF.

This clonotype was seen a few times. The chain is built from TRBV12-3 or TRBV12-4 and TRBJ2-4, with D perhaps being TRBD1 or TRBD2 (6 bases each). The CDR3 has 14 amino acids. The V end was cut by 9 bases, the J end by 8 bases, with 20 bases between. The DNA of the CDR3 is TGTGCCAGTCGACCCCGGGGGCGCTCGGACATTCAGTACTTC. Its protein product is CASRPRGRSDIQYF.

This clonotype was detected a few times. The CDR3 protein is CASSQAGTGDSPLHF. CDR3 nucleotide sequence: TGCGCCAGCAGCCAAGCAGGGACAGGGGACTCACCCCTCCACTTT. The chain uses TRBV4-1 and TRBJ1-6, with TRBD1 matching over 10 bases. CDR1 MGHRA and CDR2 YSYEKL come from the germline V gene. The CDR3 consists of 15 residues. J gave up 10 bases and V 1 base, and 4 bases lay outside the gene matches.

This rearrangement joins TRBV6-2 or TRBV6-3 to TRBJ2-5, with D tentatively TRBD1 (5 bases). Deletions cut 2 bases from V and 5 bases from J, with 9 bases between. Germline assignment: CDR1 MNHEY and CDR2 SVGEGT. The CDR3 loop spans 13 amino acids. This CDR3 is CASSYAGLETQYF. CDR3 DNA: TGTGCCAGCAGTTACGCAGGGTTGGAGACCCAGTACTTC.